Listed below are T cell receptor beta chains from one sample, sequenced in a study of blood T cell repertoires in COVID-19. Assay: immunoSEQ multiplex PCR; the TCRdb copy retains only in-frame clones and omits some. The table has 70,000 or so clones, roughly 87% seen once; the top ten hold around 6.3%. Sequencing used peripheral blood. The receptors stem from a woman aged 45-60 years with acute or convalescent COVID-19. CDR3s include the opening cysteine and the closing phenylalanine or tryptophan. Each record gives: J gene, D gene, V gene, clone size, CDR3 protein, CDR3 DNA. The D gene is left open where the match is weak. Clone size is shown for a subset of rows, as once, few, many or a class of expanded clone.

TRBJ2-3 - TRBV6-5 - CASRNTGPPGWGQYF TGTGCCAGCAGAAATACAGGGCCCCCAGGCTGGGGGCAGTATTTT
TRBJ1-3 - TRBV18 - CASSPRGGYPGNTIYF TGTGCCAGCTCACCACGCGGCGGGTATCCTGGAAACACCATATATTTT
TRBJ2-7 TRBD2 TRBV28 - CASSSGLARSEQYF TGTGCCAGCAGTTCAGGACTAGCCCGCAGCGAGCAGTACTTC
TRBJ2-1 TRBD1 TRBV15 - CATSRGQERHNEQFF TGTGCCACCAGCCGTGGACAGGAGCGACACAATGAGCAGTTCTTC
TRBJ2-3 TRBD1 TRBV5-1 - CASSRDRADTDTQYF TGCGCCAGCAGTCGCGACAGGGCCGACACAGATACGCAGTATTTT
TRBJ1-5 - TRBV12-3/TRBV12-4 - CASSLSRAPQHF TGTGCCAGCAGTTTAAGCCGAGCGCCCCAGCATTTT
TRBJ1-6 TRBD1 TRBV30 once CAWSVRDRNSPLHF TGTGCCTGGAGTGTACGGGACAGAAATTCACCCCTCCACTTT
TRBJ1-2 - TRBV3-1/TRBV3-2 - CASSQTHRDLSGYTF TGTGCCAGCAGCCAGACTCACAGGGATTTGAGCGGCTACACCTTC
TRBJ1-1 - TRBV15 - CATSRDLENTEAFF TGTGCCACCAGCAGAGATCTAGAGAACACTGAAGCTTTCTTT
TRBJ1-3 - TRBV9 - CASSVPVRSGNTIYF TGTGCCAGCAGCGTACCCGTGCGCTCTGGAAACACCATATATTTT
TRBJ2-1 TRBD1 TRBV11-2 - CASSPGTGRNEQFF TGTGCCAGCAGCCCCGGGACAGGCCGCAATGAGCAGTTCTTC
TRBJ2-1 - TRBV10-3 - CAITPEGTYNEQFF TGTGCCATCACCCCCGAGGGAACCTACAATGAGCAGTTCTTC
TRBJ2-1 TRBD2 TRBV24-1 - CATSDSHSSGNSYNEQFF TGTGCCACCAGTGATTCTCATTCTAGCGGGAACTCTTACAATGAGCAGTTCTTC
TRBJ1-2 - TRBV27 once CASSFSGVRYGYTF TGTGCCAGCAGTTTCTCCGGGGTCCGCTATGGCTACACCTTC
TRBJ1-5 - TRBV24-1 - CATSDSRGNQPQHF TGTGCCACCAGTGATTCAAGGGGAAATCAGCCCCAGCATTTT
TRBJ2-7 - TRBV11-2 - CASSFGDLREQYF TGTGCCAGCAGCTTCGGTGATTTGCGGGAGCAGTACTTC
TRBJ1-1 TRBD1 TRBV4-1 - CASSQSGGRGTEAFF TGCGCCAGCAGCCAATCAGGGGGCCGGGGCACTGAAGCTTTCTTT
TRBJ1-1 - TRBV28 - CASTPSRGAGTEAFF TGTGCCAGCACCCCTAGCAGGGGCGCGGGCACTGAAGCTTTCTTT
TRBJ2-1 TRBD2 TRBV4-3 medium-sized CASSQGLAGLSYNEQFF TGCGCCAGCAGCCAGGGACTAGCGGGACTCTCCTACAATGAGCAGTTCTTC
TRBJ1-1 - TRBV3-1/TRBV3-2 - CASSQGTPEAFF TGTGCCAGCAGCCAAGGGACACCTGAAGCTTTCTTT
TRBJ1-5 - TRBV11-2 once CASSLGLRQPQHF TGTGCCAGCAGCTTAGGTCTGCGCCAGCCCCAGCATTTT
TRBJ1-1 - TRBV5-8 - CASLVRNTEAFF TGTGCCAGCTTGGTGAGGAACACTGAAGCTTTCTTT
TRBJ1-6 TRBD1 TRBV7-2 - CASRPGTGNSPLHF TGTGCCAGCAGACCCGGGACAGGGAATTCACCCCTCCACTTT
TRBJ1-2 TRBD1 TRBV5-1 - CASEGDRSVYGYTF TGCGCCAGCGAAGGGGACAGGAGTGTCTATGGCTACACCTTC
TRBJ2-2 - TRBV6-1 - CASSENLGGIGTGELFF TGTGCCAGCAGTGAAAATTTAGGTGGAATCGGGACCGGGGAGCTGTTTTTT
TRBJ1-2 - TRBV19 - CASTTTELANYGYTF TGTGCCAGTACCACGACAGAGTTAGCTAACTATGGCTACACCTTC
TRBJ2-3 - TRBV11-2 - CASSLDLRTDTQYF TGTGCCAGCAGCTTAGATCTCCGCACAGATACGCAGTATTTT
TRBJ2-2 - TRBV12-3/TRBV12-4 few CASRLTELFF TGTGCCAGCAGACTAACGGAGCTGTTTTTT
TRBJ1-6 - TRBV4-1 - CASSQIHGLNSPLHF TGCGCCAGCAGCCAAATACACGGACTCAATTCACCCCTCCACTTT
TRBJ2-1 TRBD1 TRBV14 - CASSPYRDRGQDEQFF TGTGCCAGCAGCCCCTACCGGGACAGGGGGCAGGATGAGCAGTTCTTC
TRBJ2-1 TRBD2 TRBV28 - CASSKGTSGNNEQFF TGTGCCAGCAGTAAAGGGACTAGCGGGAACAATGAGCAGTTCTTC
TRBJ1-4 - TRBV7-7 - CASSPGGENEKLFF TGTGCTAGCAGCCCCGGGGGTGAAAATGAAAAACTGTTTTTT
TRBJ2-7 TRBD1 TRBV6-5 - CASSYAAGQGFHEQYF TGTGCCAGCAGTTACGCCGCGGGACAGGGCTTCCACGAGCAGTACTTC
TRBJ2-3 TRBD2 TRBV3-1/TRBV3-2 - CASSPSGGAHTQYF TGTGCCAGCAGCCCTAGCGGGGGGGCACATACGCAGTATTTT
TRBJ1-6 TRBD1 TRBV3-1/TRBV3-2 - CASSQAGTGGLSPLHF TGTGCCAGCAGCCAGGCCGGGACAGGGGGCCTCTCACCCCTCCACTTT
TRBJ2-1 - TRBV4-3 once CASSQVLSGSYNEQFF TGCGCCAGCAGCCAAGTTCTTAGCGGCAGCTACAATGAGCAGTTCTTC
TRBJ2-7 - TRBV7-2 - CASSLNRGSYEQYF TGTGCCAGCAGCTTAAATCGCGGCTCCTACGAGCAGTACTTC
TRBJ1-1 - TRBV28 - CASRGWGNTEAFF TGTGCCAGCCGGGGGTGGGGGAACACTGAAGCTTTCTTT
TRBJ1-2 - TRBV24-1 - CATSVPGRRGYTF TGTGCCACCAGTGTACCCGGCAGGAGGGGCTACACCTTC
TRBJ1-4 - TRBV27 once CASSPSTGQKLFF TGTGCCAGCAGTCCATCGACAGGACAAAAACTGTTTTTT
TRBJ1-2 - TRBV7-2 - CASSLGVRYGYTF TGTGCCAGCAGCTTAGGGGTGAGGTATGGCTACACCTTC
TRBJ2-5 - TRBV2 - CASSDRGHIPSETQYF TGTGCCAGCAGTGATCGAGGACACATACCTTCCGAGACCCAGTACTTC
TRBJ2-1 TRBD2 TRBV6-2/TRBV6-3 - CASSYGTSGADEQFF TGTGCCAGCAGTTACGGGACTAGCGGGGCCGATGAGCAGTTCTTC